This paragraph reports one T cell receptor beta chain. CDR1 is MNHNY, CDR2 SVGAGI, per germline (reference sequence). The CDR3 is 16 amino acids. V lost 3 bases and J 3 bases, leaving 12 bases between the germline ends. This specimen comes from a study of blood T cell repertoires in COVID-19. Study-level background: Samples taken during acute and convalescent COVID-19 were collected in the United States, Italy and Spain. T cells, B-cell-depleted T cells, or PBMCs supplied cDNA or gDNA.

In the original analysis: Amplification from reference gene primers served as the basis for estimated nucleated cell counts. Produced via immunoSEQ multiplex PCR; TCRdb's table is partial and in-frame only. That table is the source of V, J and clone size, and D and trimming were worked out from the DNA. The data contain roughly 100,000 clones, roughly 86% of them singletons. This TCR was recovered from a man in his forties with active or convalescent COVID-19. The source material was peripheral blood. The chain combines TRBV6-6 with TRBJ1-6; D is unresolved. Here the CDR3 reads CASSYFGINYNSPLHF. The CDR3 bases are TGTGCCAGCAGTTATTTCGGGATCAACTATAATTCACCCCTCCACTTT.